Following are 14 T cell receptor beta chains from one sample sequenced in a study of T cell clonotyping in hematopoietic cell transplantation. TCRdb keeps only in-frame clones here, not all; method: immunoSEQ multiplex PCR. The repertoire holds approximately 4,200 clones, with around 95% as singletons. The sequences come from PBMCs, collected 30 days after allogeneic stem cell transplant. These receptors came from a male patient aged 45-60 years who had an allogeneic stem cell transplant from a related donor, so the T cells may come from the graft donor. Some clones in this sample may be carry-over from other donors' samples.

The CDR3 region has the DNA TGTGCCAGCAGCTTAGTGCAAAAACCGTACCAAGAGACCCAGTACTTC. It yields the protein CASSLVQKPYQETQYF. J is TRBJ2-5 and V is TRBV7-6, with D uncertain. This CDR3 has 16 amino acids. Trimming shortened V by 1 base and J by 0 bases, and 12 bases separated the two germline ends. CDR1 is SGHVS, CDR2 FNYEAQ, per germline.

The CDR3 loop reads CASSLAWSSYNEQFF. CDR3 nucleotide sequence: TGTGCCAGCAGCTTAGCGTGGAGCTCCTACAATGAGCAGTTCTTC. The chain is built from TRBV7-6 and TRBJ2-1; no firm D call. Germline values: CDR1 SGHVS, CDR2 FNYEAQ. The CDR3 contains 15 residues. V was shortened by 0 bases and J by 0 bases, with 6 bases between the two germline ends.

V usage is TRBV6-1 and J usage is TRBJ2-7, with D possibly TRBD1 on 6 matching bases. Germline CDR1 reads MNHNS; CDR2 reads SASEGT. This CDR3 has 15 amino acids. V was cut by 0 bases and J by 2 bases, with 11 bases left in between. CDR3 region: CASSEARTATYEQYF. The DNA for the CDR3 is TGTGCCAGCAGTGAAGCCCGGACAGCCACCTACGAGCAGTACTTC.

This clone was detected a few times. This chain joins TRBV11-2 and TRBJ2-7; 11 nucleotides agree with TRBD2. CDR3 length equals 17 residues. From germline, CDR1 is SGHAT and CDR2 FQNNGV. The V gene end was trimmed by 1 base and the J gene end by 2 bases; junction bases not matched to a gene: 7. The chain's CDR3 is CASSLGPSGRITYEQYF. In DNA, the CDR3 is TGTGCCAGCAGCTTAGGGCCTAGCGGGAGGATCACCTACGAGCAGTACTTC. The whole variable domain, filled in from reference TRBV11-2 and TRBJ2-7, reads EAGVAQSPRYKIIEKRQSVAFWCNPISGHATLYWYQQILGQGPKLLIQFQNNGVVDDSQLPKDRFSAERLKGVDSTLKIQPAKLEDSAVYLCASSLGPSGRITYEQYFGPGTRLTVT.

This chain joins TRBV9 and TRBJ1-1, with D uncertain. The germline gives CDR1 SGDLS, CDR2 YYNGEE. CDR3 length: 15 amino acids. The ends were cut back, 3 bases at V and 0 bases at J, with 12 bases in the middle. This CDR3 reads CASSAHSGLNTEAFF. In DNA form, the CDR3 reads TGTGCCAGCAGCGCCCATTCAGGCCTGAACACTGAAGCTTTCTTT.

The chain employs TRBV19 and TRBJ1-5, with 10 bases matching TRBD1. J was trimmed by 6 bases and V by 5 bases; bases with no gene match: 4. The CDR3 has 14 residues. Germline V CDR1 and CDR2: LNHDA, SQIVND (reference sequence). The CDR3 nucleotides are TGTGCCAGTAGTCTTGACAGGGGGCCTCAGCCCCAGCATTTT. This gives the protein CASSLDRGPQPQHF. The whole variable domain, filled in from reference TRBV19 and TRBJ1-5, reads DGGITQSPKYLFRKEGQNVTLSCEQNLNHDAMYWYRQDPGQGLRLIYYSQIVNDFQKGDIAEGYSVSREKKESFPLTVTSAQKNPTAFYLCASSLDRGPQPQHFGDGTRLSIL.

The chain employs TRBV30 and TRBJ1-1; 9 bases align to TRBD1. J lost 3 bases, V lost 1 base, and 0 bases had no gene match. Per germline, CDR1 GTSNPN and CDR2 SVGIG (reference sequence). This CDR3 is 13 amino acids long. As DNA, the CDR3 is TGTGCCTGGAGTGACAGGGGGCACACTGAAGCTTTCTTT. This sequence encodes CAWSDRGHTEAFF.

The chain links TRBV19 to TRBJ1-5; D possibly corresponds to TRBD1 (6 bases). CDR3 size: 14 residues. The germline V and J ends were trimmed by 4 bases and 6 bases, with 13 bases remaining between them. CDR1 is LNHDA and CDR2 is SQIVND in the germline V gene (reference sequence). CDR3 protein: CASSTYRDGQPQHF. DNA of the CDR3: TGTGCCAGTAGTACCTACAGGGATGGTCAGCCCCAGCATTTT.

The V gene is TRBV2, the J gene TRBJ2-3; 10 bases align to TRBD2. V lost 6 bases and J lost 5; bases outside the gene matches: 11. Germline V lookup: CDR1 SNHLY, CDR2 FYNNEI. CDR3 length: 16 amino acids. DNA for the CDR3: TGTGCCAGCAGCAAAGGGCTAGCGGGAGCAAGAGATACGCAGTATTTT. Protein product: CASSKGLAGARDTQYF.

This clone was seen just once. The J gene is TRBJ1-3, the V gene TRBV10-3, with D hard to call. Trimming took off 4 bases at V and 3 bases at J, with 13 bases between the two ends. Per the germline V gene, CDR1 is ENHRY and CDR2 is SYGVKD. The CDR3 loop spans 15 amino acids. The CDR3 DNA sequence: TGTGCCATCAGTGTACAGAGATATGGTGGAAACACCATATATTTT. Translation gives CAISVQRYGGNTIYF.

The J gene is TRBJ1-1, the V gene TRBV15; 8 bases fit TRBD1. V lost 3 bases, J lost 13 bases, and 13 bases stayed unmatched. CDR3 length equals 14 residues. Germline assignment: CDR1 LNHNV and CDR2 YYDKDF (reference sequence). The CDR3 sequence is CATSSRTTGAEGFF. CDR3 sequence (DNA): TGTGCCACCAGCAGCCGAACGACAGGGGCCGAGGGTTTCTTT.

The V and J genes are TRBV28 and TRBJ1-3; maybe TRBD1 (5 bases). Germline assignment: CDR1 MDHEN and CDR2 SYDVKM. With 4 bases removed from V and 5 bases from J, the gap between germline ends came to 15 bases. CDR3 length: 15 residues. The CDR3 nucleotides are TGTGCCAGCAGTTCTTACGGGACGGCGCGAAACACCATATATTTT. Amino acids: CASSSYGTARNTIYF.

This chain uses TRBV27 with TRBJ1-4; D is undetermined. The CDR3 runs to 15 residues. V was pared by 5 bases and J by 8 bases, with 18 bases between. Germline V gene sequence: CDR1 MNHEY, CDR2 SMNVEV (reference sequence). As DNA, the CDR3 is TGTGCCAGCAGTCCTCCGGCAGCTGGGAGGGAAAAACTGTTTTTT. Its protein product is CASSPPAAGREKLFF.

This rearrangement joins TRBV30 to TRBJ1-1; weak D call: TRBD1 (6 bases). The germline V and J ends were trimmed by 0 bases and 3 bases, with 11 bases remaining between them. CDR1 and CDR2 (germline): GTSNPN, SVGIG (reference sequence). This CDR3 region has 14 residues. The CDR3 sequence: CAWSVGQIDTEAFF. Written as DNA, the CDR3 is TGTGCCTGGAGTGTCGGACAGATTGACACTGAAGCTTTCTTT.